The T cell receptor beta chain described here comes from a study of long-term antiretroviral therapy in people with HIV (dated 2022 in TCRdb). General notes on the study: The earliest samples were collected approximately a decade before the 2015 WHO recommendation for immediate ART, a period when ART was typically delayed until CD4 counts fell. Whether ART initiation and durable HIV suppression were associated with changes in peripheral blood TRB repertoire composition and diversity was tested in a retrospective serial study. The cohort contributed about 200 cryopreserved PBMC samples from 30 adults with confirmed HIV infection, collected serially over a mean of 6 years (range 1-12). Among the 25 to 30 participants with HIV, eleven to twelve were female. No cross-contamination during QIAcube processing was seen in test extractions of a monoclonal T-cell line run alongside around 31 polyclonal samples. Results the study describes overall, beyond this receptor: Limited PBMC availability meant only the TCR beta chain was sequenced, without alpha chain pairing. CDR3 length ranges in HIV repertoires were narrower than in controls, and network structure suggested an antigen-experienced repertoire with only a slight naive shift after ART. Samples dated from about 2004 to 2017, and the ART regimens used may be less effective than current ones. Inferences about post-ART repertoire changes are limited because no data were available on ART adherence, viral resistance or therapy changes. Expanded TRB clones identified before ART initiation dominated the repertoire at all time points, although this dominance fluctuated and declined in many PLHIV after ART. Because cell numbers in pre-ART samples were limited, unsorted PBMC were profiled instead of sorted CD4+ and CD8+ T cells. Starting ART was linked to a significant rise in TRB diversity, yet even after long-term ART the diversity remained significantly lower than in transplant donor controls.

Inclusive of the bounding cysteine and phenylalanine, the CDR3 is 13 residues long. Of all the DNA, just the CDR3 is kept, 39 bases in frame from base 1. In the germline V gene, CDR1 corresponds to SGHTA and CDR2 to FQGTGA. V is clipped by 0 bases and J by 1 base, and the sequence between their germline boundaries is 3 bases long. To be included, a participant needed at least one PBMC sample from before ART initiation plus at least two post-ART samples. Treatment was received in the United States of America by all participants with HIV. Before DNA extraction, cryopreserved samples of about 1-10 million PBMC were thawed and washed. At the time of the earliest PBMC sample, participants with HIV were aged between roughly 23 and 60 years. Each participant contributed PBMC samples from 1-4 timepoints before ART initiation and 2-8 timepoints after ART initiation, with a median of 7 samples. For every participant, serial HIV viral load, CD4+ T-cell count, ART history and demographic data were obtained. Genomic DNA was extracted from unsorted PBMC with a Qiagen kit on a QIAcube, with processing performed in batches of 12 samples.

With respect to this clone: Its antigen is currently not known. No qualities accompany the bases; no much larger clone lies one base away.

The immunoSEQ hsTCRB v3.0 assay was used at survey level resolution to sequence the TRB variable region. The targeted TRB sequencing depth was about 40,000-55,000 T-cell genomes per sample. Pooled TRB libraries were sequenced on an Illumina MiSeq with a v3 150-cycle kit. As for the authors' bioinformatics: Repertoire analysis ran in R within a reproducible Nextflow workflow covering QC, data transformation and analysis. LymphoSeq2, an R package for exploring AIRR-Seq data, was used to implement custom analyses. Several samples that yielded fewer than 5000 total TRB sequences were excluded, so that around 190 HIV repertoires were analyzed. Among the 180 to 200 retained HIV repertoires, about 57 were collected before ART initiation and 120 to 140 were collected after ART initiation. Each repertoire was downsampled to 5000 TRB nucleotide sequences, and summary statistics were averaged across 100 downsampling iterations. Only TRB sequences with CDR3 regions of at least seven amino acids were retained for analysis. Two measures captured diversity: a Shannon entropy-derived clonality score and the Gini coefficient. In repertoire networks, the top 5000 CDR3 amino acid sequences were linked whenever an edit distance of one separated two sequences. For TRB CDR3 amino acid sequences, GLIPH2 was used to predict antigen specificity groups and MHC restriction. To flag known associations with CMV, EBV, HIV or tissue antigens, CDR3 amino acid sequences were compared against VDJdb and McPAS-TCR. Pre-ART, post-ART and control groups were compared with Wilcoxon signed-rank tests and Holm-Bonferroni correction. What TCRdb holds here is the immuneACCESS table cut down to in-frame rearrangements. Part of the clones is not present; checked against another copy, under half of the missing clones reflect an unresolved V gene, and the others are unexplained. V, J and clone size are taken as reported in that table, and D and trimming were inferred from the DNA itself. This sample gives about 33,000 clones in total; around 96% of them show up just once. The top ten clones comprise about 2.2% of the sample.

This TCR came from a man younger than 45 with HIV. Source: unsorted PBMCs, taken 6.6 years after starting antiretroviral therapy. The receptor chain draws on TRBV7-3 and TRBJ1-1; no D gene can be assigned with confidence. The nucleotide sequence reads as follows: TGTGCCAGCAGCTTAACAGGGAACACTGAAGCTTTCTTT. Its coded protein is CASSLTGNTEAFF.